The 17 T cell receptor beta chains presented below share a single source sample, sequenced in a study of T cell changes during pregnancy in multiple sclerosis (dated by TCRdb to about 2019). Library preparation used the immunoSEQ multiplex PCR assay. TCRdb took over this immuneACCESS table, retaining in-frame rearrangements with V and J assigned. Such tables are incomplete; in checked studies, under half of the missing clones stem from an unresolved V gene, and the remainder is unexplained. Present in this sample are tens of thousands of clones, around 90% of which were seen just once. Roughly 5.1% of the sample comes from the top ten. This sample comprised CD8+ T cells from peripheral blood mononuclear cells, obtained in the first trimester of pregnancy. These receptors were collected from a female donor with multiple sclerosis, enrolled in a pregnancy study.

This clone occurred once. The genes are TRBV10-3 and TRBJ2-1; 8 bases line up with TRBD2. The CDR3 extends over 15 amino acids. CDR1 is ENHRY and CDR2 is SYGVKD in the germline V gene. V gave up 6 bases and J gave up 5 bases; unmatched junction bases: 9. In DNA, the CDR3 is TGTGCCATCAGCCCCCCGGGAGGGAGCCACAATGAGCAGTTCTTC. Its protein is CAISPPGGSHNEQFF.

The chain recombines TRBV29-1 with TRBJ1-2; tentative D call: TRBD1 (5 bases). The CDR3 extends over 14 amino acids. Germline CDR1 is SQVTM and CDR2 is ANQGSEA. Trimming took 7 bases from V and 2 from J, leaving 17 bases between them. The CDR3 coding sequence is TGCAGCGGCGGGGGGAAGGGACGGAACTATGGCTACACCTTC. Its translation is CSGGGKGRNYGYTF.

CDR3 in amino acids: CASSLAGGLLWNEQYF. CDR3 nucleotide sequence: TGTGCCAGCAGCTTGGCCGGGGGACTCCTGTGGAACGAGCAGTACTTC. The chain links TRBV5-4 to TRBJ2-7, with D perhaps matching TRBD2 (6 bases). Trimming left V 0 bases short and J 5 bases short, with 18 bases between. The CDR3 loop spans 16 amino acids. The germline gives CDR1 SGHNT, CDR2 YYREEE (reference sequence).

This clone was seen a single time. The rearrangement joins TRBV28 to TRBJ1-6; a possible D gene is TRBD1 (5 bases). The V end was cut by 7 bases, the J end by 3 bases, with 25 bases between. Per germline, CDR1 MDHEN and CDR2 SYDVKM. This CDR3 is 19 amino acids long. The DNA of the CDR3 is TGTGCCAGCATCCCGGACACGGATGGATGGGCACTCTATAATTCACCCCTCCACTTT. This encodes CASIPDTDGWALYNSPLHF.

The chain carries TRBV7-3 and TRBJ2-3; TRBD2 matches 7 bases. V trimming: 5 bases; J trimming: 0 bases; junction bases outside the gene matches: 5. This CDR3 region has 15 residues. Germline V gives CDR1 SGHTA, CDR2 FQGTGA. Here the CDR3 DNA reads TGTGCCAGCAGCATTACTAGCGCCAGCACAGATACGCAGTATTTT. As protein: CASSITSASTDTQYF. The whole variable domain, remainder taken from reference TRBV7-3 and TRBJ2-3, is GAGVSQTPSNKVTEKGKYVELRCDPISGHTALYWYRQSLGQGPEFLIYFQGTGAADDSGLPNDRFFAVRPEGSVSTLKIQRTERGDSAVYLCASSITSASTDTQYFGPGTRLTVL.

This chain connects TRBV16 to TRBJ2-7; TRBD2 agrees at 9 bases. J was trimmed by 3 bases and V by 3 bases; bases with no gene match: 3. Germline CDR1 reads KGHSY; CDR2 reads FQNENV. The CDR3 is made up of 14 amino acids. The CDR3 DNA reads as TGTGCCAGCAGCCATAGCGGGAGAGTCTACGAGCAGTACTTC. The encoded protein is CASSHSGRVYEQYF. Looking up the rest from reference TRBV16 and TRBJ2-7 gives the full variable domain: GEEVAQTPKHLVRGEGQKAKLYCAPIKGHSYVFWYQQVLKNEFKFLISFQNENVFDETGMPKERFSAKCLPNSPCSLEIQATKLEDSAVYFCASSHSGRVYEQYFGPGTRLTVT.

This sequence joins TRBV5-1 and TRBJ2-7, with 7 bases identical to TRBD2. Germline CDR1 reads SGHRS; CDR2 reads YFSETQ. This CDR3 region has 14 residues. V lost 3 bases to trimming and J lost 3 bases; unmatched junction nucleotides: 6. The CDR3 is CASSSGTNDYEQYF. The CDR3 nucleotides read TGCGCCAGCAGCTCCGGGACTAACGACTACGAGCAGTACTTC.

The rearrangement uses TRBV28 and TRBJ2-3; TRBD1 agrees at 7 bases. CDR3 size: 15 residues. V lost 3 bases to trimming and J lost 2 bases; unmatched junction nucleotides: 5. From germline, CDR1 is MDHEN and CDR2 SYDVKM. The CDR3 bases are TGTGCCAGCAGTTTTGTCACAGGGGACACAGATACGCAGTATTTT. This encodes CASSFVTGDTDTQYF.

The chain carries TRBV6-5 and TRBJ2-3, with D uncertain. The CDR3 contains 15 residues. The V gene lost 0 bases and the J gene lost 2 bases, with 9 bases spanning the gap. CDR1 and CDR2 from the germline V gene are MNHEY and SVGAGI. As DNA, the CDR3 is TGTGCCAGCAGTTACTCGGCTGACTCCACAGATACGCAGTATTTT. It translates to CASSYSADSTDTQYF.

This chain uses TRBV27 with TRBJ2-3; D possibly corresponds to TRBD2 (6 bases). This CDR3 region has 18 residues. Trimming stripped 0 bases from V and 4 bases from J, with 20 bases between. Germline V gene sequence: CDR1 MNHEY, CDR2 SMNVEV (reference sequence). The CDR3 protein is CASSLSPPGTSSPDTQYF. CDR3 in DNA: TGTGCCAGCAGTTTATCCCCGCCCGGGACTTCCTCACCAGATACGCAGTATTTT.

The rearrangement links TRBV13 to TRBJ2-7, with 8 nucleotides matching TRBD1. J gave up 7 bases and V 3 bases, and 8 bases lay outside the gene matches. This CDR3 has 14 residues. Germline assignment: CDR1 PRHDT and CDR2 FYEKMQ (reference sequence). The CDR3 sequence: CASSFGTGDLEQYF. CDR3 nucleotide sequence: TGTGCCAGCAGCTTCGGGACAGGTGATTTGGAGCAGTACTTC.

The V call is TRBV7-9, the J call TRBJ1-2, with D maybe TRBD1 (6 bases). CDR1 is SEHNR and CDR2 is FQNEAQ in the germline V gene (reference sequence). Trimming took 6 bases from V and 4 from J, leaving 12 bases between them. This CDR3 region has 13 residues. The CDR3 bases are TGTGCCAGCAGTCCACAGGGAACCTATGGCTACACCTTC. Its protein product is CASSPQGTYGYTF.

The chain joins TRBV29-1 to TRBJ1-1; D is ambiguous. In germline, CDR1 is SQVTM, CDR2 ANQGSEA. The CDR3 has 10 residues. Trimming pared 4 bases from V and 4 bases from J, leaving 4 bases between. The CDR3: CSVVSTEAFF. The DNA for the CDR3 is TGCAGCGTTGTTAGCACTGAAGCTTTCTTT.

The rearrangement uses TRBV30 and TRBJ2-1, with 7 bases that match TRBD2. Germline assignment: CDR1 GTSNPN and CDR2 SVGIG (reference sequence). The CDR3 extends over 15 amino acids. The V gene end was trimmed by 7 bases and the J gene end by 9 bases; junction bases not matched to a gene: 18. CDR3 DNA: TGTGCCTATCGCCAGGACCCTTGGGGGGGTAGTGAGCAGTTCTTC. Amino acids: CAYRQDPWGGSEQFF.

V is TRBV9 and J is TRBJ2-1; 8 nucleotides match TRBD2. The ends lost 3 bases at V and 9 bases at J; junction bases unmatched: 8. Germline lookup yields CDR1 SGDLS and CDR2 YYNGEE. The CDR3 totals 14 residues. The CDR3 here is CASSAQREWGEQFF. In nucleotides, the CDR3 is TGTGCCAGCAGCGCCCAGCGGGAGTGGGGTGAGCAGTTCTTC.

V usage is TRBV6-5 and J usage is TRBJ1-2; 9 nucleotides align to TRBD1. The V segment lost 10 bases and the J segment 2 bases; nucleotides outside the gene matches: 11. Germline CDR1 reads MNHEY; CDR2 reads SVGAGI. CDR3 length equals 15 residues. The CDR3 DNA follows: TGTGCCACCTGCGAACGGGACAGGGAGAACTATGGCTACACCTTC. It codes for CATCERDRENYGYTF.

J is TRBJ2-1 and V is TRBV5-1; the match to TRBD2 covers 9 bases. V shed 4 bases and J 3 bases; nucleotides not matched to a gene: 5. CDR1 and CDR2 from the germline V gene are SGHRS and YFSETQ. The CDR3 extends over 15 amino acids. The CDR3: CASSPETSGYNEQFF. As DNA, the CDR3 is TGCGCCAGCAGCCCCGAGACTAGCGGCTACAATGAGCAGTTCTTC.